Presented here are 6 T cell receptor beta chains from one specimen sequenced in a study of cytomegalovirus exposure and HLA in healthy donors. The study ran its PCR with 60 Vbeta and 13 Jbeta primers. Data came from immunoSEQ multiplex PCR; TCRdb stores just in-frame clones and leaves some out. Among fewer than 55,000 clones listed, about two thirds were seen once. Sample: PBMCs. All receptors derive from a woman aged 45-65 years in good health and CMV-seropositive.

The chain has TRBV11-2 and TRBJ2-7; TRBD1 might be the D (5 bases). CDR1 is SGHAT, CDR2 FQNNGV, per germline. CDR3 length equals 14 residues. Trimming shortened V by 1 base and J by 2 bases, and 9 bases separated the two germline ends. CDR3 bases: TGTGCCAGCAGCTTAGCACGGACACCCTACGAGCAGTACTTC. This codes for CASSLARTPYEQYF. Filled out from reference TRBV11-2 and TRBJ2-7, the complete variable domain reads EAGVAQSPRYKIIEKRQSVAFWCNPISGHATLYWYQQILGQGPKLLIQFQNNGVVDDSQLPKDRFSAERLKGVDSTLKIQPAKLEDSAVYLCASSLARTPYEQYFGPGTRLTVT.

The chain recombines TRBV30 with TRBJ2-7; a possible D gene is TRBD1 (6 bases). The CDR3 has 13 amino acids. CDR1 GTSNPN and CDR2 SVGIG come from the germline V gene (reference sequence). Trimming took off 2 bases at V and 6 bases at J, with 14 bases between the two ends. CDR3 amino acids: CAWSLTAGAEQYF. The CDR3 bases are TGTGCCTGGAGTCTAACAGCAGGGGCCGAGCAGTACTTC.

This chain joins TRBV9 and TRBJ2-3; a possible D gene is TRBD2 (6 bases). Germline loops: CDR1 SGDLS, CDR2 YYNGEE. CDR3 length: 18 amino acids. Trimming shortened V by 0 bases and J by 0 bases, and 17 bases separated the two germline ends. The CDR3: CASSVEDSGGLSTDTQYF. The CDR3 DNA is TGTGCCAGCAGCGTAGAGGATAGCGGAGGTCTTAGCACAGATACGCAGTATTTT.

This clone was detected only once. This chain uses TRBV9 with TRBJ2-7, with 8 bases that match TRBD2. Looked up from germline, CDR1 is SGDLS and CDR2 is YYNGEE. The V and J ends lost 4 bases and 3 bases, in that order; junction bases with no gene match: 9. CDR3 length equals 15 residues. The CDR3 sequence: CASSPSGGGYYEQYF. CDR3 coding DNA: TGTGCCAGCAGCCCCAGCGGGGGCGGTTACTACGAGCAGTACTTC.

To note about this clone: This same CDR3 is encoded by further DNA sequences in the sample. The chain couples TRBV30 to TRBJ1-3; 7 bases align to TRBD1. The CDR3 spans 15 residues. Germline CDR1 and CDR2: GTSNPN and SVGIG (reference sequence). Trimming removed 5 bases from V and 7 bases from J; junction bases left unmatched: 14. The CDR3: CAWDRVTRVGNTIYF. The CDR3 DNA reads as TGTGCCTGGGACAGGGTGACTAGGGTGGGGAACACCATATATTTT.

CDR3 nucleotide sequence: TGTGCCACCAGCAGAGCGACTAGCGGGGGCGCTTTCTCTGGGGCCAACGTCCTGACTTTC. It is translated as CATSRATSGGAFSGANVLTF. This chain joins TRBV15 and TRBJ2-6, with 12 bases aligning to TRBD2. V dropped 1 base and J dropped 0; count of bases not matched to a gene: 7. The CDR3 has 20 residues. Germline loops: CDR1 LNHNV, CDR2 YYDKDF (reference sequence).